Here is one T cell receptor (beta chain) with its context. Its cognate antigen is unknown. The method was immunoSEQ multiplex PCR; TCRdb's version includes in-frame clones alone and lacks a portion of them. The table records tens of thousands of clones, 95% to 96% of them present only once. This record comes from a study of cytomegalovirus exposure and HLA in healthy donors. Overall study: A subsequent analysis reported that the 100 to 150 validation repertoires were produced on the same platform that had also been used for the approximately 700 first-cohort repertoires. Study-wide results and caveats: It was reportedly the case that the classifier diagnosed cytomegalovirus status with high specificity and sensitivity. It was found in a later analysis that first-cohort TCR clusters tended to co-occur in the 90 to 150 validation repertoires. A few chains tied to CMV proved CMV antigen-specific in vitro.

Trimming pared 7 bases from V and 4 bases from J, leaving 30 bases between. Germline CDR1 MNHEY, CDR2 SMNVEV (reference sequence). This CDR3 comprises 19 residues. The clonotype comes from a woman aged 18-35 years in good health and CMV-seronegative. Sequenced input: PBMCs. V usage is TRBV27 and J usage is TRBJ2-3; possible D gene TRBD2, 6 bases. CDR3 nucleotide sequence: TGTGCCAGCATACCCCTGAATCTATTGCGGGAACGGTGGGCAGATACGCAGTATTTT. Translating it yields CASIPLNLLRERWADTQYF.